The present T cell receptor (beta chain) was sequenced within a study of T cell changes during pregnancy in multiple sclerosis (dated by TCRdb to between 2019 and 2020). Study-level background: The study looked at changes in the T cell repertoire across pregnancy in women with multiple sclerosis.

On this clone itself: This clone's antigen is unknown. One base away there is no much larger clone; base qualities are not given.

The germline V gene provides CDR1 SGHRS and CDR2 YFSETQ. Compared with germline, V lacks 4 bases and J lacks 5 bases; bases without a gene match: 8. Spanning cysteine to phenylalanine, the CDR3 consists of 14 amino acids. CDR3 DNA only is kept here, 42 bases in frame from base 1. The library was obtained by the immunoSEQ multiplex PCR assay. TCRdb limited this immuneACCESS table to in-frame rearrangements with V and J called. A share of clones is missing; checked studies link under half to unresolved V genes, and the rest is unexplained. The table for this sample lists approximately 49,000 clones; 80% to 95% of them were counted only once. The ten largest make up about 0.99% of the sample.

Here the chain combines TRBV5-1 and TRBJ1-1; TRBD1 fits 7 bases in the junction. The TCR sequence derives from a female donor with multiple sclerosis, enrolled in a pregnancy study. Specimen: peripheral blood, collected after pregnancy. The DNA sequence follows: TGCGCCAGCAGCCGAGACAGGGCGAGAACTGAAGCTTTCTTT. It encodes CASSRDRARTEAFF.